Below, 20 T cell receptor beta chains from the same sample are listed, as sequenced in a study of identical twins. TCRdb reanalysed the 5' RACE reads using MiXCR and keeps one entry per CDR3 protein. The profile shows just under 550,000 distinct CDR3 sequences, 13% to 15% of them singletons. These records were also assigned to another study, of yellow fever vaccine responses in identical twins.

Sequencing used CD4+ T cells sorted from blood. These TCRs come from a young woman in good health.

This clonotype has only a few counts. The DNA of the CDR3 is TGTGCCAGCAGCCCGAGCGTCGGGGGAAACACCATATATTTT. It encodes CASSPSVGGNTIYF. V usage is TRBV12-3 or TRBV12-4 and J usage is TRBJ1-3; D is unresolved. The V gene lost 6 bases and the J gene lost 4 bases, with 13 bases spanning the gap. This CDR3 is 14 amino acids long.

In this sample, this clonotype turned up a few times. The J gene is TRBJ2-7, the V gene TRBV11-2; weak D call: TRBD2 (7 bases). Germline-derived CDR1 and CDR2 are SGHAT and FQNNGV. This CDR3 comprises 17 residues. V lost 1 base and J lost 3, with 19 bases in between. The CDR3 bases are TGTGCCAGCAGCTTAGGCTTGATTAACAGGGAGGGCTACGAGCAGTACGTC. Translating gives CASSLGLINREGYEQYV.

CDR3 sequence (DNA): TGCGCCAGCAGCCAAGAGGTCCAGTCTACCTGCGAGCAGTACGTC. Translated, it gives CASSQEVQSTCEQYV. The chain combines TRBV4-1 with TRBJ2-7; unclear D gene. CDR1 MGHRA and CDR2 YSYEKL come from the germline V gene. CDR3 size: 15 residues. The germline V and J ends were trimmed by 0 bases and 6 bases, with 15 bases remaining between them.

The rearrangement uses TRBV20-1 and TRBJ2-7; either TRBD1 or TRBD2 may fit D (6 bases each). The CDR3 covers 12 residues. Germline lookup yields CDR1 DFQATT and CDR2 SNEGSKA (reference sequence). V lost 1 base, J lost 6 bases, and 10 bases lay in between. For the CDR3, the DNA is TGCAGTGCTAGAGGGGGGGCTCGCGAGCAGTACTTC. The encoded protein is CSARGGAREQYF.

This clonotype was seen a few times. The genes are TRBV29-1 and TRBJ2-5, with a tentative D call TRBD1 (8 bases). The V end lost 5 bases, the J end lost 5 bases, and 18 bases lay between the germline ends. The CDR3 spans 14 residues. Germline V gene data show CDR1 as SQVTM and CDR2 as ANQGSEA. CDR3: CSVSFGQGGETQYF. Here the CDR3 DNA reads TGCAGCGTTTCCTTCGGACAGGGAGGGGAGACCCAGTACTTC.

This clonotype occurred a few times. The chain is built from TRBV7-2 and TRBJ2-7; TRBD2 is a possible D gene (5 bases). Trimming stripped 0 bases from V and 0 bases from J, with 12 bases between. The CDR3 runs 16 residues. Germline V gene data show CDR1 as SGHTA and CDR2 as FQGNSA. CDR3 coding DNA: TGTGCCAGCAGCTTAGCTGGGCGGGTACCCTCCTACGAGCAGTACTTC. Amino acids: CASSLAGRVPSYEQYF. Drawing the rest from reference TRBV7-2 and TRBJ2-7, the complete variable domain is GAGVSQSPSNKVTEKGKDVELRCDPISGHTALYWYRQSLGQGLEFLIYFQGNSAPDKSGLPSDRFSAERTGGSVSTLTIQRTQQEDSAVYLCASSLAGRVPSYEQYFGPGTRLTVT.

Only a few counts were recorded for this clonotype. CDR3 coding DNA: TGCAGTGCTAGAGAGTTGGGACTAAACCAAGAGACCCAGTACTTC. It encodes CSARELGLNQETQYF. V usage is TRBV20-1 and J usage is TRBJ2-5; 7 nucleotides align to TRBD2. Germline lookup yields CDR1 DFQATT and CDR2 SNEGSKA (reference sequence). J was trimmed by 0 bases and V by 0 bases; bases with no gene match: 4. The CDR3 has 15 residues.

This rearrangement joins TRBV20-1 to TRBJ1-1; TRBD1 might be the D (5 bases). CDR1 DFQATT and CDR2 SNEGSKA come from the germline V gene (reference sequence). The CDR3 sequence is 14 residues long. V was clipped by 2 bases and J by 7 bases, with 17 bases between them. CDR3 DNA sequence: TGCAGTGCTAGACCCCCCAGGGTGATTGATGAAGCTTTCTTT. The encoded protein is CSARPPRVIDEAFF.

This rearrangement joins TRBV5-1 to TRBJ2-5, with 9 bases that match TRBD1. J lost 5 bases, V lost 6 bases, and 5 bases had no gene match. This CDR3 has 13 residues. Germline V gene data show CDR1 as SGHRS and CDR2 as YFSETQ. The DNA for the CDR3 is TGCGCCAGCACCGGGGACAGGGTTGAGACCCAGTACTTC. Translating gives CASTGDRVETQYF.

This clonotype has more than one count but fewer than ten. This chain links TRBV10-1 with TRBJ2-1, with 10 positions matching TRBD2. The germline gives CDR1 WNHNN, CDR2 SYGVQD (reference sequence). The CDR3 totals 15 residues. The junction had 3 bases not matched to a gene; V was cut back by 3 bases and J by 4 bases. The CDR3 nucleotides read TGCGCCAGCAGTGATGAACTAGCGGGATACAATGAGCAGTTCTTC. This encodes CASSDELAGYNEQFF.

This chain joins TRBV4-1 and TRBJ2-5; 9 bases align to TRBD1. V was pared by 4 bases and J by 6 bases, with 12 bases of the junction left unmatched. CDR3 length equals 16 residues. CDR1 MGHRA and CDR2 YSYEKL come from the germline V gene. DNA of the CDR3: TGCGCCAGCAGCCTTACCCTCCGGGACAGGGCAAAGACCCAGTACTTC. Its translation is CASSLTLRDRAKTQYF.

This clonotype was seen a few times. The gene calls are TRBV5-1 and TRBJ1-1; 8 bases line up with TRBD1. The CDR3 is made up of 13 amino acids. The germline V gene encodes CDR1 SGHRS and CDR2 YFSETQ. V lost 4 bases to trimming and J lost 3 bases; unmatched junction nucleotides: 2. This CDR3 is CASSMDRDTEAFF. The CDR3 coding sequence is TGCGCCAGCAGCATGGACAGGGACACTGAAGCTTTCTTT.

The chain couples TRBV6-1 to TRBJ2-7; 10 bases align to TRBD1. The CDR3 loop spans 12 amino acids. In germline, CDR1 is MNHNS, CDR2 SASEGT. CDR3: CAAGTGAWEQYV. CDR3 coding DNA: TGTGCGGCCGGGACAGGGGCCTGGGAGCAGTACGTC.

This chain connects TRBV7-3 to TRBJ2-1; D may be TRBD1 or TRBD2 (5 bases each). Trimming took off 1 base at V and 2 bases at J, with 9 bases between the two ends. Germline loops: CDR1 SGHTA, CDR2 FQGTGA. This CDR3 is 15 amino acids long. CDR3 sequence (DNA): TGTGCCAGCAGCTTAAGGGACCCCGCCTACAATGAGCAGTTCTTC. Protein product: CASSLRDPAYNEQFF. Based on the CDR3 plus reference TRBV7-3 and TRBJ2-1, the full variable domain is GAGVSQTPSNKVTEKGKYVELRCDPISGHTALYWYRQSLGQGPEFLIYFQGTGAADDSGLPNDRFFAVRPEGSVSTLKIQRTERGDSAVYLCASSLRDPAYNEQFFGPGTRLTVL.

This clonotype was counted only a few times. This chain uses TRBV12-3 or TRBV12-4 with TRBJ2-3; D is possibly TRBD2 (6 bases). Trimming removed 5 bases from V and 6 bases from J, with 18 bases in between. The CDR3 consists of 15 residues. The CDR3 coding sequence is TGTGCCAGCAGTGCTCGGGAGCCCTACGCGGATACGCAGTATTTT. Translated: CASSAREPYADTQYF.

The chain has TRBV19 and TRBJ2-1; the D gene is possibly TRBD2 (5 bases). This CDR3 has 16 amino acids. Germline CDR1 is LNHDA and CDR2 is SQIVND (reference sequence). V was trimmed by 5 bases and J by 0 bases, leaving 14 bases between them. For the CDR3, the DNA is TGTGCCAGTAGTTTCCGCGGGCCTCGCTCCTACAATGAGCAGTTCTTC. It translates to CASSFRGPRSYNEQFF.

The chain couples TRBV7-3 to TRBJ2-1, with a tentative D call TRBD2 (5 bases). Germline CDR1 is SGHTA and CDR2 is FQGTGA. The CDR3 extends over 12 amino acids. V was clipped by 1 base and J by 8 bases, with 6 bases between them. The CDR3 loop reads CASSLNGDEQFF. DNA of the CDR3: TGTGCCAGCAGCTTAAACGGGGATGAGCAGTTCTTC.

This chain uses TRBV6-2 or TRBV6-3 with TRBJ1-1; D possibly corresponds to TRBD1 (6 bases). In germline, CDR1 is MNHEY, CDR2 SVGEGT. The CDR3 is made up of 15 amino acids. The ends were cut back, 2 bases at V and 2 bases at J, with 12 bases in the middle. For the CDR3, the DNA is TGTGCCAGCAGTTACCGAGGGACATCTAACACTGAAGCTTTCTTT. Amino acids: CASSYRGTSNTEAFF.

This sequence joins TRBV5-1 and TRBJ2-1; 8 bases agree with TRBD2. Unmatched junction bases numbered 12, after V lost 4 bases and J lost 12 bases. The length of the CDR3 is 14 residues. Germline CDR1 SGHRS, CDR2 YFSETQ. The CDR3 region is CASSPGTSGGRQFF. The CDR3 coding sequence is TGCGCCAGCAGCCCCGGGACTAGTGGGGGGAGGCAGTTCTTC.

This clonotype was counted between two and nine times. The V and J genes are TRBV6-5 and TRBJ1-2, with D perhaps TRBD1 (5 bases). The V and J ends lost 0 bases and 4 bases respectively, with 15 bases between them. Germline CDR1 reads MNHEY; CDR2 reads SVGAGI. CDR3 length: 16 residues. Written as DNA, the CDR3 is TGTGCCAGCAGTTACTCGAACCGGGGCAGGAGCTATGGCTACACCTTC. This translates into CASSYSNRGRSYGYTF.